What follows describes a single T cell receptor (beta chain). The CDR3 has 16 amino acids. The J segment lost 2 bases and the V segment lost 1 base, leaving 6 bases of the junction unmatched. CDR1 is LGHNA and CDR2 is YSLEER in the germline V gene. The source of the sample is a study of T cell changes during pregnancy in multiple sclerosis. Profiled with immunoSEQ multiplex PCR; TCRdb holds only in-frame clones, not every one. This repertoire shows 55,000 to 70,000 clones, about 90% found once; its top ten account for 1.1% to 1.5%. The rearrangement joins TRBV4-3 to TRBJ2-3; 7 nucleotides agree with TRBD2. The sequence came from a female donor in good health, enrolled as a control in a pregnancy study. Sequenced here: peripheral blood, sampled in the third trimester of pregnancy. The CDR3 spells CASSQVRGILTDTQYF. The CDR3 region has the DNA TGCGCCAGCAGCCAAGTGCGGGGGATACTCACAGATACGCAGTATTTT.